The next 13 T cell receptor beta chains were all read from a single sample in a study of blood T cell repertoires in COVID-19 (dated by TCRdb to between 2020 and 2021). Library prep was done by the immunoSEQ multiplex PCR assay. TCRdb took this table from immuneACCESS and kept in-frame rearrangements with V and J called. Such tables lack part of the clones; where checked against another copy, unresolved V genes explain under half of the gap, and the rest is unexplained. The sample data list some 240,000 clones, and 65% to 90% of these were observed just once. 9.7% of the sample belongs to the ten largest clones. Sequencing used peripheral blood. All receptors come from a man aged 45 to 65 with active or convalescent COVID-19.

The count of this clone is one. The chain carries TRBV24-1 and TRBJ2-7; TRBD1 matches at 8 bases. CDR1 KGHDR and CDR2 SFDVKD come from the germline V gene. J lost 3 bases, V lost 5 bases, and 14 bases had no gene match. The CDR3 consists of 17 residues. The CDR3 here is CATSAKPQGALYYEQYF. CDR3 in DNA: TGTGCCACCAGTGCCAAACCCCAGGGGGCTTTATACTACGAGCAGTACTTC.

This clone has a single count. This chain connects TRBV18 to TRBJ2-7; 12 bases map to TRBD2. V gave up 3 bases and J gave up 3 bases; unmatched junction bases: 6. Germline-derived CDR1 and CDR2 are KGHSH and LQKENI. The CDR3 spans 16 residues. The CDR3 sequence is CASSPILAGGLYEQYF. The CDR3 region has the DNA TGTGCCAGCTCACCGATACTAGCGGGAGGCCTCTACGAGCAGTACTTC. The full variable domain, with the rest looked up from reference TRBV18 and TRBJ2-7, is NAGVMQNPRHLVRRRGQEARLRCSPMKGHSHVYWYRQLPEEGLKFMVYLQKENIIDESGMPKERFSAEFPKEGPSILRIQQVVRGDSAAYFCASSPILAGGLYEQYFGPGTRLTVT.

This chain links TRBV7-8 with TRBJ2-7, with D unclear. The CDR3 is made up of 14 amino acids. Trimming removed 5 bases at V and 3 bases at J, with 14 bases between. The V gene's germline CDR1 is SGHVS and CDR2 FQNEAQ. Written as DNA, the CDR3 is TGTGCCAGCAGCCGAGAGGTACTATACTACGAGCAGTACTTC. Translating it yields CASSREVLYYEQYF.

This rearrangement joins TRBV12-3 or TRBV12-4 to TRBJ1-1; D unresolved. V dropped 7 bases and J dropped 3 bases, with 9 bases sitting between them. The CDR3 is 12 amino acids. For the CDR3, the DNA is TGTGCCAGCACCATCGCGGACACTGAAGCTTTCTTT. Translation: CASTIADTEAFF.

This chain uses TRBV7-6 with TRBJ2-3; a weak D match, TRBD2 (6 bases). Trimming cost V 4 bases and J 2 bases, with 10 bases left between them. The CDR3 is 14 amino acids. CDR1 is SGHVS and CDR2 is FNYEAQ in the germline V gene. The DNA of the CDR3 is TGTGCCAGCAGCTCCTGGGGGGACACAGATACGCAGTATTTT. It is translated as CASSSWGDTDTQYF.

The chain couples TRBV19 to TRBJ2-1; 9 bases fit TRBD1. V was clipped by 9 bases and J by 4 bases; unmatched bases: 7. The germline V gene has CDR1 LNHDA and CDR2 SQIVND (reference sequence). CDR3 length: 14 amino acids. The CDR3 loop is CASAPGQGYNEQFF. For the CDR3, the DNA is TGTGCCAGCGCACCGGGACAGGGTTACAATGAGCAGTTCTTC.

The chain carries TRBV27 and TRBJ2-7; TRBD2 matches at 13 bases. The ends lost 4 bases at V and 7 bases at J; junction bases unmatched: 10. The germline CDR1 and CDR2 sequences are MNHEY and SMNVEV (reference sequence). The CDR3 runs to 16 residues. The CDR3 loop is CASSSVLAGGPWEQYF. The CDR3 DNA sequence: TGTGCCAGCAGTTCGGTACTAGCGGGAGGGCCTTGGGAGCAGTACTTC.

CDR3 sequence (DNA): TGTGCCAGCAGCCCGTGGAGGGGCCCTGAAGCTTTCTTT. It encodes CASSPWRGPEAFF. This rearrangement joins TRBV7-2 to TRBJ1-1, with D perhaps TRBD1 (5 bases). The germline CDR1 and CDR2 sequences are SGHTA and FQGNSA. V was pared by 5 bases and J by 6 bases, with 13 bases between. There are 13 residues in the CDR3.

This chain connects TRBV4-1 to TRBJ2-5; possible D gene TRBD2, 5 bases. The CDR3 has 16 residues. Germline V CDR1 and CDR2: MGHRA, YSYEKL. The V and J ends lost 0 bases and 1 base respectively, with 12 bases between them. CDR3: CASSQDRLAAQETQYF. For the CDR3, the DNA is TGCGCCAGCAGCCAAGATAGGCTAGCCGCCCAAGAGACCCAGTACTTC.

V gene TRBV9 combines with J gene TRBJ2-3; 10 bases fit TRBD1. CDR3 length: 18 residues. Looked up from germline, CDR1 is SGDLS and CDR2 is YYNGEE. J gave up 4 bases and V 3 bases, and 14 bases lay outside the gene matches. The CDR3 loop reads CASSADGRQGAYSDTQYF. The CDR3 DNA follows: TGTGCCAGCAGCGCAGACGGGAGACAGGGGGCGTACTCAGATACGCAGTATTTT.

The V call is TRBV2, the J call TRBJ2-4; D ambiguous. The germline gives CDR1 SNHLY, CDR2 FYNNEI. The CDR3 has 13 amino acids. The V and J ends lost 2 bases and 3 bases respectively, with 5 bases between them. CDR3 DNA: TGTGCCAGCAGTGAACTTCTCAAAAACATTCAGTACTTC. This encodes CASSELLKNIQYF.

V and J are TRBV5-1 and TRBJ1-4; 10 positions match TRBD1. V lost 1 base, J lost 8 bases, and 5 bases stayed unmatched. The V gene's germline CDR1 is SGHRS and CDR2 YFSETQ. The length of the CDR3 is 15 residues. Here the CDR3 DNA reads TGCGCCAGCAGCTTGAGGACAGGGGGGCAAGAAAAACTGTTTTTT. Protein sequence: CASSLRTGGQEKLFF. Supplemented by reference TRBV5-1 and TRBJ1-4, the full variable domain reads KAGVTQTPRYLIKTRGQQVTLSCSPISGHRSVSWYQQTPGQGLQFLFEYFSETQRNKGNFPGRFSGRQFSNSRSEMNVSTLELGDSALYLCASSLRTGGQEKLFFGSGTQLSVL.

The rearrangement links TRBV28 to TRBJ2-1; 11 bases are shared with TRBD2. The V segment lost 5 bases and the J segment 7 bases; nucleotides outside the gene matches: 7. This CDR3 is 15 amino acids long. The germline CDR1 and CDR2 sequences are MDHEN and SYDVKM. The CDR3 is CASSPTSGSHNEQFF. The CDR3 DNA is TGTGCCAGCAGTCCCACTAGCGGGAGTCATAATGAGCAGTTCTTC. The whole variable domain, remainder taken from reference TRBV28 and TRBJ2-1, is DVKVTQSSRYLVKRTGEKVFLECVQDMDHENMFWYRQDPGLGLRLIYFSYDVKMKEKGDIPEGYSVSREKKERFSLILESASTNQTSMYLCASSPTSGSHNEQFFGPGTRLTVL.